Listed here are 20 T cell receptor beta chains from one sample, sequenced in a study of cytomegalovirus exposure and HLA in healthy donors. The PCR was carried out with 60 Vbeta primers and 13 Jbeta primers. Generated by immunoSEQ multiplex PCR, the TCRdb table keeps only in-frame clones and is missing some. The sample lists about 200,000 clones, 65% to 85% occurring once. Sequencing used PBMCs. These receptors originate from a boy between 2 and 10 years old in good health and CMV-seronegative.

The CDR3 DNA sequence: TGTGCCAGCAGCTTAGTCCGAGCGTATGGCTACACCTTC. It codes for CASSLVRAYGYTF. The gene calls are TRBV7-2 and TRBJ1-2, with no clear D. Germline-derived CDR1 and CDR2 are SGHTA and FQGNSA. The CDR3 extends over 13 amino acids. Trimming took 1 base from V and 5 from J, leaving 8 bases between them. The entire variable domain, with the rest obtained from reference TRBV7-2 and TRBJ1-2, is as follows: GAGVSQSPSNKVTEKGKDVELRCDPISGHTALYWYRQSLGQGLEFLIYFQGNSAPDKSGLPSDRFSAERTGGSVSTLTIQRTQQEDSAVYLCASSLVRAYGYTFGSGTRLTVV.

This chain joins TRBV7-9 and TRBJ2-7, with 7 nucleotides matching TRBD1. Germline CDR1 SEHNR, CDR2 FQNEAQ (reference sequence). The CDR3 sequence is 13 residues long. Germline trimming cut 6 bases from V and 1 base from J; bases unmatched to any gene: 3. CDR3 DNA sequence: TGTGCCAGCAGAGGGGACAGATCCTACGAGCAGTACTTC. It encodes CASRGDRSYEQYF.

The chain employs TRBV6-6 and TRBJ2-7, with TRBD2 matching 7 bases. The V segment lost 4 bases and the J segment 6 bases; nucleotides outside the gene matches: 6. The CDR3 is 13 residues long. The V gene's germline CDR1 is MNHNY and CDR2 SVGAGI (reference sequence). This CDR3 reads CASSSGLVGEQYF. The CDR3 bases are TGTGCCAGCAGTTCCGGACTAGTCGGCGAGCAGTACTTC.

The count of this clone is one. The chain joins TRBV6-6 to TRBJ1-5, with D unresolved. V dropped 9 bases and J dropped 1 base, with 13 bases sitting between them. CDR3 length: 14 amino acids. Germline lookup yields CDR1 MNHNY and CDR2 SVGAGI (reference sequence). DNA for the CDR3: TGTGCCAGTTCTCCGGGTGGGAGCAATCAGCCCCAGCATTTT. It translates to CASSPGGSNQPQHF.

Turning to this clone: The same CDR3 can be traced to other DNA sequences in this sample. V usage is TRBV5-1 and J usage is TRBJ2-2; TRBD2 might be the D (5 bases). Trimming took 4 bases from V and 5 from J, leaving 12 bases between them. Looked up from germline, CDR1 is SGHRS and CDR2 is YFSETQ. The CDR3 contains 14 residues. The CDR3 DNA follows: TGCGCCAGCAGCCTCTTAAGGGAGACCGGGGAGCTGTTTTTT. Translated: CASSLLRETGELFF.

CDR3 loop: CASSLGPGLVEETQYF. CDR3 DNA sequence: TGTGCCAGCAGTTTAGGTCCAGGGCTAGTAGAAGAGACCCAGTACTTC. The chain carries TRBV28 and TRBJ2-5, with a tentative D call TRBD1 (5 bases). The CDR3 totals 16 residues. V was cut by 2 bases and J by 3 bases, with 16 bases left in between. CDR1 is MDHEN and CDR2 is SYDVKM in the germline V gene.

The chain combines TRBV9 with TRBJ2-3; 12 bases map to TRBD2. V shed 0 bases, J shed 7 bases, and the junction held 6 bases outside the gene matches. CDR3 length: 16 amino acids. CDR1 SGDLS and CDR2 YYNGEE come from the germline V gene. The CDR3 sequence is CASSVEPSGGVNTQYF. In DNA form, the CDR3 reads TGTGCCAGCAGCGTAGAACCTAGCGGGGGGGTTAATACGCAGTATTTT.

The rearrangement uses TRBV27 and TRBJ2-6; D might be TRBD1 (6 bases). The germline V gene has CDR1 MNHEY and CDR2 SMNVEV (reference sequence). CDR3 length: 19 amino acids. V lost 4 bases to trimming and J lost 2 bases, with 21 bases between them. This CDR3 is CASSSRSRKQGPGANVLTF. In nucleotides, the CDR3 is TGTGCCAGCAGTTCCCGCTCGCGTAAACAGGGACCTGGGGCCAACGTCCTGACTTTC.

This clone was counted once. The CDR3 protein is CASSLVSGLTDTQYF. CDR3 nucleotide sequence: TGTGCCAGCAGCTTGGTTAGCGGCCTCACAGATACGCAGTATTTT. The chain is built from TRBV5-4 and TRBJ2-3; perhaps TRBD2 as D (6 bases). The CDR3 covers 15 residues. Germline loops: CDR1 SGHNT, CDR2 YYREEE (reference sequence). The V gene lost 0 bases and the J gene lost 2 bases, with 10 bases spanning the gap.

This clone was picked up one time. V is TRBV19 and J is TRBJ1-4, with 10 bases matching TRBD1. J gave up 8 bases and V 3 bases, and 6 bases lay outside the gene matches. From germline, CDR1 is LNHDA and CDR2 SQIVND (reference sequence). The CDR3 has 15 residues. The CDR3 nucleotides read TGTGCCAGTAGTATGCACGGGACAGGGGAAGAAAAACTGTTTTTT. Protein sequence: CASSMHGTGEEKLFF.

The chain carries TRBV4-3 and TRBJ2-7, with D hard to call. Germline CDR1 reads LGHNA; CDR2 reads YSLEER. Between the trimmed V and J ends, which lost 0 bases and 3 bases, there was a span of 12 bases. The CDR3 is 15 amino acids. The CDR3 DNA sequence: TGCGCCAGCAGCCAAGATCGCTTCAGGCTCTACGAGCAGTACTTC. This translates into CASSQDRFRLYEQYF.

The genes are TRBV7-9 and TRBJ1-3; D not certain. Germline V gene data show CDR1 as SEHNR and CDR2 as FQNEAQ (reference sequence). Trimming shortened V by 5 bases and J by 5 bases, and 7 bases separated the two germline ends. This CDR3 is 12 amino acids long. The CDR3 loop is CASSPSRNTIYF. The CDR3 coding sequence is TGTGCCAGCAGCCCGAGTAGAAACACCATATATTTT. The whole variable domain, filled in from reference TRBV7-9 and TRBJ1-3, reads DTGVSQNPRHKITKRGQNVTFRCDPISEHNRLYWYRQTLGQGPEFLTYFQNEAQLEKSRLLSDRFSAERPKGSFSTLEIQRTEQGDSAMYLCASSPSRNTIYFGEGSWLTVV.

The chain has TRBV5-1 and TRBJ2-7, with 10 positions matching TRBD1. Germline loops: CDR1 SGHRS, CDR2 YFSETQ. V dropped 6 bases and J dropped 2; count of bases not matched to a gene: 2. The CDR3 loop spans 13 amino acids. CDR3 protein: CASNGQGAYEQYF. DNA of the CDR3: TGCGCCAGCAACGGACAGGGGGCCTACGAGCAGTACTTC.

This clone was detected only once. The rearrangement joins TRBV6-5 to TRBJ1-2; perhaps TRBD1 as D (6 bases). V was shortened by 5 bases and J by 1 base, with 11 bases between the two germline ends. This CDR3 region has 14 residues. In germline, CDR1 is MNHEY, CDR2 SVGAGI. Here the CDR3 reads CASSQTGFNYGYTF. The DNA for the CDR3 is TGTGCCAGCAGTCAGACAGGTTTTAACTATGGCTACACCTTC.

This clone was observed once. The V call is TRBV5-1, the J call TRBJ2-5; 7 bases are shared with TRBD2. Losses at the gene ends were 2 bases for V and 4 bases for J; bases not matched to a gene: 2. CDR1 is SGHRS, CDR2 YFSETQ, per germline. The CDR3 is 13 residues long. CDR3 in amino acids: CASSFGGGETQYF. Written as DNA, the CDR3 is TGCGCCAGCAGCTTTGGCGGGGGAGAGACCCAGTACTTC.

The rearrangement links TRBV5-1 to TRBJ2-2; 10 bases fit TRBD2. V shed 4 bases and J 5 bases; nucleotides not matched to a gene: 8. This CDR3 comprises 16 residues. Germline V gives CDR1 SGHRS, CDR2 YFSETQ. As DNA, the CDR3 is TGCGCCAGCAGCCCATATAGCGGGGGGCGGACCGGGGAGCTGTTTTTT. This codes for CASSPYSGGRTGELFF.

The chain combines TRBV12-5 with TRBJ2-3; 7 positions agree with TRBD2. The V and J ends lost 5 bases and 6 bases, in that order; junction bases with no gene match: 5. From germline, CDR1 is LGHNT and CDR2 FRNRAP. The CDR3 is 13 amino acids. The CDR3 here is CASGANGGDTQYF. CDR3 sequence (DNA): TGTGCTAGTGGTGCCAACGGGGGGGATACGCAGTATTTT.

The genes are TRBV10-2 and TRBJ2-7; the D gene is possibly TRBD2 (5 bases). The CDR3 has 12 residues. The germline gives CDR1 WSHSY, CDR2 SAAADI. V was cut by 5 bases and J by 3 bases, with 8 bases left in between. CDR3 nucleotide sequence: TGCGCCAGCAGTCCAGACTACTACGAGCAGTACTTC. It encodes CASSPDYYEQYF.

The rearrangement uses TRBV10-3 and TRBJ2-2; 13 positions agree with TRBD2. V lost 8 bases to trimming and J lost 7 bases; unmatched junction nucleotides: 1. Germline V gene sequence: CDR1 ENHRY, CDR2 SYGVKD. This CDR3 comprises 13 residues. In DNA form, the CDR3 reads TGTGCCATCCGGACTAGCGGGGGCGGGGAGCTGTTTTTT. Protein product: CAIRTSGGGELFF.

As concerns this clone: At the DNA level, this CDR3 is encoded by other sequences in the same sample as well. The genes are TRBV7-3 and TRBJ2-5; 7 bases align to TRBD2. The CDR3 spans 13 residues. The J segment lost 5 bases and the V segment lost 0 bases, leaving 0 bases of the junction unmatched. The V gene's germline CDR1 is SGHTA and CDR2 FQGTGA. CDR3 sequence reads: CASSLTGGETQYF. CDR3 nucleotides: TGTGCCAGCAGCTTAACGGGAGGGGAGACCCAGTACTTC.